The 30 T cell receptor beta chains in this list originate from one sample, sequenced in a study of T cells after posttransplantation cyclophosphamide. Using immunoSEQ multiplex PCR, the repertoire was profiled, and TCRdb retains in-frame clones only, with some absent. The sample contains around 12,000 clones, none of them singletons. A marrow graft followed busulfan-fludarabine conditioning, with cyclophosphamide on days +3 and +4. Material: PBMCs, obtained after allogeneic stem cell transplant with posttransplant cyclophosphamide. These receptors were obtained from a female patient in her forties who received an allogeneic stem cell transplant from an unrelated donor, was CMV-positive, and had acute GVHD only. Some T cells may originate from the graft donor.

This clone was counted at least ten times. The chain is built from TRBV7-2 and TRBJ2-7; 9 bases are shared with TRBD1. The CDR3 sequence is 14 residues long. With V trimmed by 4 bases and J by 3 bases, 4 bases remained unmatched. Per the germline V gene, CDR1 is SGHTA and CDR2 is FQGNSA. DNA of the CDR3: TGTGCCAGCAGCTCCCGGGACAGGGACTACGAGCAGTACGTC. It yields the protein CASSSRDRDYEQYV.

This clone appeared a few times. The CDR3 spells CASSSILAGGPETQYF. The CDR3 coding sequence is TGTGCCAGCAGTTCCATTCTAGCGGGGGGGCCGGAGACCCAGTACTTC. The V gene is TRBV6-6, the J gene TRBJ2-5, with 12 bases matching TRBD2. V lost 4 bases and J lost 5; bases outside the gene matches: 8. The CDR3 is 16 residues long. The germline CDR1 and CDR2 sequences are MNHNY and SVGAGI (reference sequence).

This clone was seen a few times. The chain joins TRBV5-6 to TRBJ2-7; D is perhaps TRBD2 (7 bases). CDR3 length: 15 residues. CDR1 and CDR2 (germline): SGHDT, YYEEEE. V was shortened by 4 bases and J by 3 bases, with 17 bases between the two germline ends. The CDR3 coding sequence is TGTGCCAGCAGCAAGGGGGGGCTGGACCACTACGAGCAGTACGTC. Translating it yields CASSKGGLDHYEQYV.

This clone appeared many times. The CDR3 loop is CASSPPGLADEQYF. The CDR3 DNA follows: TGTGCCAGCAGTCCCCCGGGTCTAGCGGACGAGCAGTACTTC. The rearrangement joins TRBV27 to TRBJ2-7, with 7 nucleotides matching TRBD2. CDR1 is MNHEY, CDR2 SMNVEV, per germline (reference sequence). This CDR3 has 14 residues. The V segment lost 5 bases and the J segment 5 bases; nucleotides outside the gene matches: 9.

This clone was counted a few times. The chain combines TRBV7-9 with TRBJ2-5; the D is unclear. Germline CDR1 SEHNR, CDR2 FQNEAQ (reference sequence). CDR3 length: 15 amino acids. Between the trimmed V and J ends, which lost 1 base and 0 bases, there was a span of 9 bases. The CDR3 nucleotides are TGTGCCAGCAGCTTAGACGGGTCGTACCAAGAGACCCAGTACTTC. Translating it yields CASSLDGSYQETQYF.

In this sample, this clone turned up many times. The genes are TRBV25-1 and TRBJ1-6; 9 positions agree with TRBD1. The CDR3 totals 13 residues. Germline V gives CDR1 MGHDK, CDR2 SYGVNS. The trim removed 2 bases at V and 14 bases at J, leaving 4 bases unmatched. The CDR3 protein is CASSEVQGASLHF. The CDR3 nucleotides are TGTGCCAGCAGTGAAGTACAGGGGGCATCCCTCCACTTT.

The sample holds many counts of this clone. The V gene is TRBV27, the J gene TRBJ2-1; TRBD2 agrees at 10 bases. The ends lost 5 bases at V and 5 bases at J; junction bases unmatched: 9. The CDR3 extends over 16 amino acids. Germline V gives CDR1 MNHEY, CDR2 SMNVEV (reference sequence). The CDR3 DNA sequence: TGTGCCAGCAGTCTGCTCCGGACTAGCGGACACAATGAGCAGTTCTTC. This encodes CASSLLRTSGHNEQFF.

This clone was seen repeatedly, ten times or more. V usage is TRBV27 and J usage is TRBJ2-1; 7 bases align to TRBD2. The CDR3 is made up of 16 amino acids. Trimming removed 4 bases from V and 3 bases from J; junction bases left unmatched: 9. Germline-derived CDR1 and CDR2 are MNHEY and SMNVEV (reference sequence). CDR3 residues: CASSSGSSGYYNEQFF. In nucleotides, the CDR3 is TGTGCCAGCAGTTCCGGGTCTAGCGGATACTACAATGAGCAGTTCTTC.

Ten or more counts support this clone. CDR3 coding DNA: TGTGCCATCAGGAGGGTAGATGACGAAAAACTGTTTTTT. This codes for CAIRRVDDEKLFF. The chain couples TRBV10-3 to TRBJ1-4; D is uncertain. The germline V gene has CDR1 ENHRY and CDR2 SYGVKD. V lost 6 bases to trimming and J lost 8 bases, with 13 bases between them. The CDR3 totals 13 residues.

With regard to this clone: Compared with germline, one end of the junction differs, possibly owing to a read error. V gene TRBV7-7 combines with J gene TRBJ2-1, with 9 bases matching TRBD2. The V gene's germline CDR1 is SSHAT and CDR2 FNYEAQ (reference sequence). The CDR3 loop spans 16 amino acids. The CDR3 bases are TGTGCTAGCAGCTCCGGACTAGCGCCGATGAACAATGAGCAGTTCTTC. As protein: CASSSGLAPMNNEQFF.

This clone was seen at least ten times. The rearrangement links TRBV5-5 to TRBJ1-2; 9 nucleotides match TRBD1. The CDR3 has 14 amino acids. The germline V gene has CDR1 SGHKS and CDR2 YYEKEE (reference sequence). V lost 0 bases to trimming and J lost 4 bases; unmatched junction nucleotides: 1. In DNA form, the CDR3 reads TGTGCCAGCAGCTTGGGACAGGGGGTCTATGGCTACACCTTC. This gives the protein CASSLGQGVYGYTF.

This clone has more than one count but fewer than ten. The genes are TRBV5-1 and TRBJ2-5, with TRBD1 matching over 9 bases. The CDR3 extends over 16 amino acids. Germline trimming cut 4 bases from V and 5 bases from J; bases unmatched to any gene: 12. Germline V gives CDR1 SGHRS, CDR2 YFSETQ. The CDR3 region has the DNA TGCGCCAGCAGCCCGGACTCCGGGACAGGGAGTGAGACCCAGTACTTC. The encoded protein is CASSPDSGTGSETQYF.

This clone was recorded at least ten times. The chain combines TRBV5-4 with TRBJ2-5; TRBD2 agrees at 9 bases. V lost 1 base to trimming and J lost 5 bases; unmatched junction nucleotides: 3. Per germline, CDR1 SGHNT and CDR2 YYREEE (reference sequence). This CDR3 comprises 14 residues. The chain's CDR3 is CASSLTSGYETQYF. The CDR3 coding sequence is TGTGCCAGCAGCTTGACTAGCGGGTATGAGACCCAGTACTTC. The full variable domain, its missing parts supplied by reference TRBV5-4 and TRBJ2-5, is ETGVTQSPTHLIKTRGQQVTLRCSSQSGHNTVSWYQQALGQGPQFIFQYYREEENGRGNFPPRFSGLQFPNYSSELNVNALELDDSALYLCASSLTSGYETQYFGPGTRLLVL.

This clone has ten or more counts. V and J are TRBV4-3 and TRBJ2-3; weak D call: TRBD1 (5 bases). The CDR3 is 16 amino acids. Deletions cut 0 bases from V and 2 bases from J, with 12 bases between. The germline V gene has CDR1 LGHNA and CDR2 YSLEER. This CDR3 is CASSQDWGRTTDTQYF. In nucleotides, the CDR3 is TGCGCCAGCAGCCAAGATTGGGGCAGAACCACAGATACGCAGTATTTT.

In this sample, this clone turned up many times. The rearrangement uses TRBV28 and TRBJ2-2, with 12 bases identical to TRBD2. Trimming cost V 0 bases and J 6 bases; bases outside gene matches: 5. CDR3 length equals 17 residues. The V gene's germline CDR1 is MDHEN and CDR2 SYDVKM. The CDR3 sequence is CASSLWRLAGGPGELFF. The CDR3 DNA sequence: TGTGCCAGCAGTTTATGGAGGCTAGCGGGAGGGCCCGGGGAGCTGTTTTTT.

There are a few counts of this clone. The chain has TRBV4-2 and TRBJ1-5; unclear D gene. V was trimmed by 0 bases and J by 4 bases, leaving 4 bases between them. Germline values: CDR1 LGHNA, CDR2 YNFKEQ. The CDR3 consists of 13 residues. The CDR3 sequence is CASSQDLNQPQHF. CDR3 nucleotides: TGTGCCAGCAGCCAAGATCTTAATCAGCCCCAGCATTTT.

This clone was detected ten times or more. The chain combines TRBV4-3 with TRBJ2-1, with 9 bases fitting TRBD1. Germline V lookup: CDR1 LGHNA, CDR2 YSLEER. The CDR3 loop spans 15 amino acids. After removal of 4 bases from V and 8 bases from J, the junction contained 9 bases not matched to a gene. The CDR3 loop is CASSLPGQGIYEQFF. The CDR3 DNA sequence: TGCGCCAGCAGCCTACCGGGACAGGGAATCTATGAGCAGTTCTTC.

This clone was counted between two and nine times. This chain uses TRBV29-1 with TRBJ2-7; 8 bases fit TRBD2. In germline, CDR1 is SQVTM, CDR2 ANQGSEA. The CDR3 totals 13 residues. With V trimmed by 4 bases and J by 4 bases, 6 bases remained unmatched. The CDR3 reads CSVAQASGYEQYF. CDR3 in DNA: TGCAGCGTTGCCCAGGCTAGCGGGTACGAGCAGTACTTC.

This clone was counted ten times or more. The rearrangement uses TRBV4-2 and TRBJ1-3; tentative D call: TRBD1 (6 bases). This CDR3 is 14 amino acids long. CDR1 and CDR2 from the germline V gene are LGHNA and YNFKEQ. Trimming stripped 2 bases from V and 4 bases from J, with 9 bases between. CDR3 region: CASSQTTGGNTIYF. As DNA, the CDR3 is TGTGCCAGCAGCCAAACCACAGGGGGAAACACCATATATTTT.

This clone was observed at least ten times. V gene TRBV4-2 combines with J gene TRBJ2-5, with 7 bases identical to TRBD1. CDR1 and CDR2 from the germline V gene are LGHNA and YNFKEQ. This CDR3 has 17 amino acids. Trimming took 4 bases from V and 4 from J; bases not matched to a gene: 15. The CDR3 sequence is CASSLSTTGRTVETQYF. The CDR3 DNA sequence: TGTGCCAGCAGCCTAAGTACGACAGGGAGAACCGTAGAGACCCAGTACTTC.

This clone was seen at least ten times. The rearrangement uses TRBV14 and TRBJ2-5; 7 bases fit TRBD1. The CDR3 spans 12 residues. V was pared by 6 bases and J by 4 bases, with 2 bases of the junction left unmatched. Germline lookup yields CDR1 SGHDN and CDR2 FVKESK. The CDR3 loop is CASSWDRETQYF. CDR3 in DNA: TGTGCCAGCAGTTGGGACAGAGAGACCCAGTACTTC.

DNA of the CDR3: TGTGCCACCAGCAGGAAGGGGAAGGGACTAGCGGGGAGCGAGCAGTACTTC. Translating it yields CATSRKGKGLAGSEQYF. This chain uses TRBV15 with TRBJ2-7, with 13 positions matching TRBD2. Per germline, CDR1 LNHNV and CDR2 YYDKDF (reference sequence). V dropped 3 bases and J dropped 6; count of bases not matched to a gene: 11. The CDR3 has 17 amino acids.

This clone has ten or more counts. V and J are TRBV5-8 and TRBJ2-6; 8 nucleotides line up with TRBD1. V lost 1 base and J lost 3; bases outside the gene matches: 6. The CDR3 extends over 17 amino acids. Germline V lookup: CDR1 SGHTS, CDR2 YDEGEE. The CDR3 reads CASSLNRGSDGANVLTF. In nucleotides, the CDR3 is TGTGCCAGCAGCTTGAACAGGGGGTCGGATGGGGCCAACGTCCTGACTTTC. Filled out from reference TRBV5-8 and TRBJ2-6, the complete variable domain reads EAGVTQSPTHLIKTRGQQATLRCSPISGHTSVYWYQQALGLGLQFLLWYDEGEERNRGNFPPRFSGRQFPNYSSELNVNALELEDSALYLCASSLNRGSDGANVLTFGAGSRLTVL.

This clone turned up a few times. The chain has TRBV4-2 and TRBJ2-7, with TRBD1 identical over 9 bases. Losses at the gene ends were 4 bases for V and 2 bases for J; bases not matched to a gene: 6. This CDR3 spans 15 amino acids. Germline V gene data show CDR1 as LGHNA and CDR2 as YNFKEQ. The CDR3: CASSRGQGVTYEQYF. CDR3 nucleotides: TGTGCCAGCAGCCGGGGACAGGGAGTAACCTACGAGCAGTACTTC.

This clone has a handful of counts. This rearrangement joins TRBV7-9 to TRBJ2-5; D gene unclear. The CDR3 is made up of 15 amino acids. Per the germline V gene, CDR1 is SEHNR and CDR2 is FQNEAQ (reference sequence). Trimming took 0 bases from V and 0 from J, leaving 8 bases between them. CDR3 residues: CASSLARWYQETQYF. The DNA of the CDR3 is TGTGCCAGCAGCTTAGCCCGGTGGTACCAAGAGACCCAGTACTTC.

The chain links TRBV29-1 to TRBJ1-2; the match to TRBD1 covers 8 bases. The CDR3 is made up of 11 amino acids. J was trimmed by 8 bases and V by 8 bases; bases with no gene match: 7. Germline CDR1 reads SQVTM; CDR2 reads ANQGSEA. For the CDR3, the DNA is TGCAGCATACGGACAGGGAAGGGCTACACCTTC. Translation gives CSIRTGKGYTF.

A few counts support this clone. CDR3 sequence reads: CASSLGGSQYF. DNA of the CDR3: TGTGCCAGCAGTTTAGGGGGGAGCCAGTACTTC. J is TRBJ2-5 and V is TRBV27, with a weak D call TRBD2 (6 bases). V was pared by 2 bases and J by 10 bases, with 8 bases between. This CDR3 is 11 amino acids long. Germline CDR1 reads MNHEY; CDR2 reads SMNVEV (reference sequence).

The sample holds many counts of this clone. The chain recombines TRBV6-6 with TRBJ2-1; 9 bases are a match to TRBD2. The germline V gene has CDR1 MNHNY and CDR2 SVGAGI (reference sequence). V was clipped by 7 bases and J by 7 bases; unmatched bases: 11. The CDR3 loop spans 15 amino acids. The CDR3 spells CASIASSGKWNEQFF. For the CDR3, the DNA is TGTGCCAGCATTGCGTCTAGCGGGAAGTGGAATGAGCAGTTCTTC.

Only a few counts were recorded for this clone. The CDR3 DNA reads TGTGCCAGCAGCTTGCGGGGAGAGACCCAGTACTTC. It translates to CASSLRGETQYF. This chain connects TRBV5-5 to TRBJ2-5; perhaps TRBD2 as D (5 bases). The germline CDR1 and CDR2 sequences are SGHKS and YYEKEE (reference sequence). This CDR3 contains 12 residues. V gave up 1 base and J gave up 4 bases, with 5 bases separating them.

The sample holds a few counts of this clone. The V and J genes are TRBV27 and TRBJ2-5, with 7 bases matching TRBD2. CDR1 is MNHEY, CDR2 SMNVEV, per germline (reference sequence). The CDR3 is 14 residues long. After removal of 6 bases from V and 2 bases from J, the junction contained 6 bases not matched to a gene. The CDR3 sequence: CASRSRTRQETQYF. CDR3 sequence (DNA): TGTGCCAGCAGATCCCGGACTAGACAAGAGACCCAGTACTTC.